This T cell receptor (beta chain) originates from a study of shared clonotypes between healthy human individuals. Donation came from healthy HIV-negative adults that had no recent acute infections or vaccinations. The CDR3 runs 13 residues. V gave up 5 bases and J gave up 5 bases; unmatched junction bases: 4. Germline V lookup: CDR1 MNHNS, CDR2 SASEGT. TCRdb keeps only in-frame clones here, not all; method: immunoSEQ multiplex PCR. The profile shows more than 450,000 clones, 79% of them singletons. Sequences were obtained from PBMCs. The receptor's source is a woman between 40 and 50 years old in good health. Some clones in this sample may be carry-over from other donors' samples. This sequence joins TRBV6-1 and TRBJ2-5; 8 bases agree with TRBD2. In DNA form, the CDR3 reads TGTGCCAGCAGTAGGAGCGGGAGTGAGACCCAGTACTTC. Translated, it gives CASSRSGSETQYF.